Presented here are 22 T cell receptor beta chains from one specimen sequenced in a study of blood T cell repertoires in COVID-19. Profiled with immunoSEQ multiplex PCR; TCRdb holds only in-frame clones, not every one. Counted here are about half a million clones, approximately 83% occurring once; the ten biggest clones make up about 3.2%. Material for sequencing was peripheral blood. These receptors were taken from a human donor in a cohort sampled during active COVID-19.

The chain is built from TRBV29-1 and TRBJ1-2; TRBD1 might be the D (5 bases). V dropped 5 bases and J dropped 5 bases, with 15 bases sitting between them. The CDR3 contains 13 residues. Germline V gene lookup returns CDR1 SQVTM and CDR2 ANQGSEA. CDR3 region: CSVPFPGGYGYTF. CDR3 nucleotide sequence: TGCAGCGTTCCTTTTCCGGGGGGGTATGGCTACACCTTC.

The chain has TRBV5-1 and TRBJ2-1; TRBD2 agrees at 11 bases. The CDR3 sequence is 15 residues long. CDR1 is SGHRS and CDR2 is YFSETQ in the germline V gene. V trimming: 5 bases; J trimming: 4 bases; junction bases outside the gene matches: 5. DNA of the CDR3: TGCGCCAGCAGATTCCTAGCGGGAGGTTACAATGAGCAGTTCTTC. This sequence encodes CASRFLAGGYNEQFF.

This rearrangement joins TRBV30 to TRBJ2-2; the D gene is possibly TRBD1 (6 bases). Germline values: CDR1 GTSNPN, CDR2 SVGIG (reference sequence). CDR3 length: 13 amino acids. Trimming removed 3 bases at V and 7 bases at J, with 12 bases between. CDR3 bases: TGTGCCTGGAGCGGCAGGGGCGGCGGGGAGCTGTTTTTT. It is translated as CAWSGRGGGELFF.

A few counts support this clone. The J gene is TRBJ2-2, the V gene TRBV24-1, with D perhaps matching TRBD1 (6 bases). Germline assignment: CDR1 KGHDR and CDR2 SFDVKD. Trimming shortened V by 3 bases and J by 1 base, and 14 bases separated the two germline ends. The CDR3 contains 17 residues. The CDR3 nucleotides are TGTGCCACCAGTGATCCCTTATTGGACAGGAACACCGGGGAGCTGTTTTTT. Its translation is CATSDPLLDRNTGELFF.

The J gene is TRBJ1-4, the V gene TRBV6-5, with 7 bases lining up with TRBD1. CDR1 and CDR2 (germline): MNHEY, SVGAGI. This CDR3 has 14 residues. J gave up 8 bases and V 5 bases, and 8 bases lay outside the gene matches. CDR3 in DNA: TGTGCCAGCAGTCTGACAGGGATTTGGGAAAAACTGTTTTTT. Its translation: CASSLTGIWEKLFF.

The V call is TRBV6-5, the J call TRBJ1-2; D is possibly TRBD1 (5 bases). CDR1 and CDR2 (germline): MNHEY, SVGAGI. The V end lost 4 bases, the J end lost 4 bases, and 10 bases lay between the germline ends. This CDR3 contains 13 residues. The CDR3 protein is CASSSQALYGYTF. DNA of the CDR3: TGTGCCAGCAGTTCACAGGCCCTCTATGGCTACACCTTC.

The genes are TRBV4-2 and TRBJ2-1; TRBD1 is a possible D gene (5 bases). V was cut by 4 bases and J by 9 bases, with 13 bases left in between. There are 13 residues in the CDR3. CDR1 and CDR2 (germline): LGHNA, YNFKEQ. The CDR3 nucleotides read TGTGCCAGCAGCCGACGACAGCGCGTTGAGCAGTTCTTC. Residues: CASSRRQRVEQFF.

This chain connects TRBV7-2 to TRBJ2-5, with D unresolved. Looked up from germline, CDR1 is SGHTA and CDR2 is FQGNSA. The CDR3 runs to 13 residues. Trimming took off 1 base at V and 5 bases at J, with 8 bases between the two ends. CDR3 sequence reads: CASSLVLDETQYF. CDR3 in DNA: TGTGCCAGCAGCTTAGTGCTAGACGAGACCCAGTACTTC.

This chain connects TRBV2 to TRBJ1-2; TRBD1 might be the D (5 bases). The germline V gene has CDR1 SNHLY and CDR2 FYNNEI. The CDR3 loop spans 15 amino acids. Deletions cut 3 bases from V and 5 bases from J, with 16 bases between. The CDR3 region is CASSDQTGARYGYTF. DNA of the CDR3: TGTGCCAGCAGTGACCAAACAGGCGCTCGTTATGGCTACACCTTC.

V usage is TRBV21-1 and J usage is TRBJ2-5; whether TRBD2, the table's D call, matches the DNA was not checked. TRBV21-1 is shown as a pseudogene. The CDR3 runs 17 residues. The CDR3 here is CASSPLQGAGGKETQYF. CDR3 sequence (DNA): TGTGCCAGCAGCCCCCTCCAGGGAGCGGGAGGTAAAGAGACCCAGTACTTC.

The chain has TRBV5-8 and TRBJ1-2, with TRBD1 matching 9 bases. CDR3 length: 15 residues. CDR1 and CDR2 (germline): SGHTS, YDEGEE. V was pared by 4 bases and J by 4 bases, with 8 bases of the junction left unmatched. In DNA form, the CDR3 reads TGTGCCAGCAGCATGACCGGGACAGGGACCTATGGCTACACCTTC. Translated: CASSMTGTGTYGYTF.

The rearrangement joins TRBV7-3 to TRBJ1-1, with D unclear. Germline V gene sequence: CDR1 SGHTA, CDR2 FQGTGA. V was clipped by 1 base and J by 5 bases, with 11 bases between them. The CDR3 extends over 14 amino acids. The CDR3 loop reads CASSLNAAGTEAFF. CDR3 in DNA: TGTGCCAGCAGCTTAAATGCGGCGGGGACTGAAGCTTTCTTT.

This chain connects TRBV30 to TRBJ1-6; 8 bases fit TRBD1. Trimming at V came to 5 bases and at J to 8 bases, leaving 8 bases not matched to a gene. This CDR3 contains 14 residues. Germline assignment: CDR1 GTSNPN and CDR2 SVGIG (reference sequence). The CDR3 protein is CAWVGDRRDSPLHF. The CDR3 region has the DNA TGTGCCTGGGTCGGGGACAGGCGGGATTCACCCCTCCACTTT.

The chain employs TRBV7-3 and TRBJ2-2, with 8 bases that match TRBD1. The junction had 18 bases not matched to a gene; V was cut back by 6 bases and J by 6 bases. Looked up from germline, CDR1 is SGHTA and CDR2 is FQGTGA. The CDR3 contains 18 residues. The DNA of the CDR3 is TGTGCCAGCAGTCCCCGTGGCAGGGGGCTACGTGGGTCCGGGGAGCTGTTTTTT. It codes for CASSPRGRGLRGSGELFF.

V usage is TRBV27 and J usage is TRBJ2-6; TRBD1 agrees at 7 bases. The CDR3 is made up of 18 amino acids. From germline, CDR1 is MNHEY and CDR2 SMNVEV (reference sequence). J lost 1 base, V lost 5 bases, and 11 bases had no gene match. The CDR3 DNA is TGTGCCAGCAGTCCACCGGGACAGCTCCTATCTGGGGCCAACGTCCTGACTTTC. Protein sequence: CASSPPGQLLSGANVLTF.

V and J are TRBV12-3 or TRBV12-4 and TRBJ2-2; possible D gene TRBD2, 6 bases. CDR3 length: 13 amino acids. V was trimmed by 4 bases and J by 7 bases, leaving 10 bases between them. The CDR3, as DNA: TGTGCCAGCAGTTGGGGGGAAATCGGGGAGCTGTTTTTT. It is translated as CASSWGEIGELFF.

CDR3: CASSRYGTSGSHWEQADTQYF. The CDR3 DNA reads TGTGCCAGTAGCCGATATGGGACTAGCGGGAGCCACTGGGAACAGGCAGATACGCAGTATTTT. The chain employs TRBV19 and TRBJ2-3; 14 bases line up with TRBD2. The germline gives CDR1 LNHDA, CDR2 SQIVND (reference sequence). The length of the CDR3 is 21 residues. The V and J ends lost 6 bases and 4 bases, in that order; junction bases with no gene match: 21. Variable domain in full (rest from reference TRBV19 and TRBJ2-3): DGGITQSPKYLFRKEGQNVTLSCEQNLNHDAMYWYRQDPGQGLRLIYYSQIVNDFQKGDIAEGYSVSREKKESFPLTVTSAQKNPTAFYLCASSRYGTSGSHWEQADTQYFGPGTRLTVL.

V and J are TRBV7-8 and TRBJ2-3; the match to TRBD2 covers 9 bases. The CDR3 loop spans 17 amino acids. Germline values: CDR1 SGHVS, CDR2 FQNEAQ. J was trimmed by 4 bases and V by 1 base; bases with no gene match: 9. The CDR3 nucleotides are TGTGCCAGCAGCTTAGAAGTTGGCGGGAGGGGTGCAGATACGCAGTATTTT. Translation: CASSLEVGGRGADTQYF.

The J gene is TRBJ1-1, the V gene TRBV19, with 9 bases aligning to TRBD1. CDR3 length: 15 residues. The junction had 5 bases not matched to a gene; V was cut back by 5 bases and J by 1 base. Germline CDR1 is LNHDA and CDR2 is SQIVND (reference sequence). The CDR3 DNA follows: TGTGCCAGTAGTCCCCGGGGACAGGGGAACACTGAAGCTTTCTTT. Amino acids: CASSPRGQGNTEAFF. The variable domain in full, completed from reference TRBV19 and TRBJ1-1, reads DGGITQSPKYLFRKEGQNVTLSCEQNLNHDAMYWYRQDPGQGLRLIYYSQIVNDFQKGDIAEGYSVSREKKESFPLTVTSAQKNPTAFYLCASSPRGQGNTEAFFGQGTRLTVV.

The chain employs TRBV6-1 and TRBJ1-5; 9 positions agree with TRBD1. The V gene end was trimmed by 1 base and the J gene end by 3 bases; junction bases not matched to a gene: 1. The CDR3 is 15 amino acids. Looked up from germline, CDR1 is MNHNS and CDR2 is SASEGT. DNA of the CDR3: TGTGCCAGCAGTGAAGGGACAGGGGTCAATCAGCCCCAGCATTTT. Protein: CASSEGTGVNQPQHF.

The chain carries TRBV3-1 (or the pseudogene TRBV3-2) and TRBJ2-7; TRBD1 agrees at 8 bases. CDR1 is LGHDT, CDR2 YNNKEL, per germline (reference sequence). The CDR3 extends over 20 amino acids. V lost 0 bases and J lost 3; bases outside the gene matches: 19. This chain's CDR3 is CASSQDKGRGLVPPIYEQYF. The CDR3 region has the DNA TGTGCCAGCAGCCAAGATAAGGGCAGGGGGCTGGTTCCCCCTATCTACGAGCAGTACTTC.

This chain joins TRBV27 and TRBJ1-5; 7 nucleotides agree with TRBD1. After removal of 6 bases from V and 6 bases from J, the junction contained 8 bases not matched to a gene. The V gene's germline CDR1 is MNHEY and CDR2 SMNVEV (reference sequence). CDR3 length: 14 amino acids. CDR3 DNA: TGTGCCAGCAGGGTAACAGGGGTTATTCAGCCCCAGCATTTT. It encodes CASRVTGVIQPQHF.